What follows are 5 T cell receptor beta chains derived from one specimen sequenced in a study of T cell clonotyping in hematopoietic cell transplantation. TCRdb's table, derived via immunoSEQ multiplex PCR, lists solely in-frame clones and lacks some. The sample contains roughly 17,000 clones, around 90% of which appear only once. Sequences were obtained from peripheral blood mononuclear cells. The receptor source for this set is a middle-aged man in good health. Some clones in this sample may be carry-over from other donors' samples.

The J gene is TRBJ2-7, the V gene TRBV6-6; the D is unclear. The V end lost 2 bases, the J end lost 3 bases, and 11 bases lay between the germline ends. The germline V gene encodes CDR1 MNHNY and CDR2 SVGAGI (reference sequence). This CDR3 contains 14 residues. CDR3 in DNA: TGTGCCAGCAGTTACCCTGGTAGTGGCTACGAGCAGTACTTC. The encoded protein is CASSYPGSGYEQYF.

V is TRBV5-8 and J is TRBJ1-4; D is possibly TRBD1 (6 bases). V dropped 2 bases and J dropped 7 bases, with 12 bases sitting between them. CDR1 is SGHTS, CDR2 YDEGEE, per germline. The CDR3 spans 14 residues. The chain's CDR3 is CASSFSGGSEKLFF. CDR3 nucleotides: TGTGCCAGCAGCTTCTCGGGGGGCTCTGAAAAACTGTTTTTT.

This chain uses TRBV30 with TRBJ1-1; 10 bases fit TRBD1. The V segment lost 7 bases and the J segment 8 bases; nucleotides outside the gene matches: 4. CDR3 length equals 11 residues. Germline V gene lookup returns CDR1 GTSNPN and CDR2 SVGIG (reference sequence). CDR3 in amino acids: CASRTGGEAFF. As DNA, the CDR3 is TGTGCCTCCCGGACAGGGGGAGAAGCTTTCTTT.

The chain links TRBV5-1 to TRBJ1-1; D gene unclear. V dropped 0 bases and J dropped 8 bases, with 5 bases sitting between them. Per the germline V gene, CDR1 is SGHRS and CDR2 is YFSETQ. The CDR3 contains 11 residues. CDR3 DNA: TGCGCCAGCAGCTTGGGTGAGGAAGCTTTCTTT. Amino acid sequence: CASSLGEEAFF.

In this sample, this clone turned up a few times. The rearrangement uses TRBV25-1 and TRBJ1-2; D not certain. Trimming pared 4 bases from V and 4 bases from J, leaving 4 bases between. Germline CDR1 is MGHDK and CDR2 is SYGVNS. The CDR3 has 11 amino acids. The CDR3 DNA reads TGTGCCAGCAGTGTCGGCTATGGCTACACCTTC. Protein sequence: CASSVGYGYTF.